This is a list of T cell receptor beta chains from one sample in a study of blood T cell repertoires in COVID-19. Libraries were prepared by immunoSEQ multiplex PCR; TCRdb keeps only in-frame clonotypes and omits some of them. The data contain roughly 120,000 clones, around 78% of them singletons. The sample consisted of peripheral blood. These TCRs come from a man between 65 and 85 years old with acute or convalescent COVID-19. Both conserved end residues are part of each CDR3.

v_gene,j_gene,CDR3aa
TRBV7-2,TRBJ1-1,CASSQGQHEAFF
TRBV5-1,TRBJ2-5,CASSDQGAKETQYF
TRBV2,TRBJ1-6,CASSRGYNSPLHF
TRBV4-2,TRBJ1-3,CASSQESGALGNTIYF
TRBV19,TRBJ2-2,CASGTYTTGELFF
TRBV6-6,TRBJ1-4,CASSLRDRFEKLFF
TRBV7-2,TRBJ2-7,CASSLAGGSSYEQYF
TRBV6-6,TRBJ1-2,CASSRGGTEKNYGYTF
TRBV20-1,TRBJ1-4,CSASREGGISNEKLFF
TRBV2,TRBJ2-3,CASMETSGGFLDTQYF
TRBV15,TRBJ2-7,CATSRSPESSYEQYF
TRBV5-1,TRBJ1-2,CASSLGLDGGYTF
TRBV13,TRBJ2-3,CASSLPGQDTQYF
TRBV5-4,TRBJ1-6,CASSLALGTDSPLHF